The 21 T cell receptor beta chains given below trace back to one sample, sequenced in a study of T cell responses to AZD1222 COVID-19 vaccine. Clones were read by immunoSEQ multiplex PCR, and TCRdb kept only the in-frame ones, dropping some. Of about 92,000 clones listed, approximately 90% were seen once; the top ten hold about a fifth. This material consisted of peripheral blood, taken on day 0 of AZD1222 vaccination. The source is an adult in good health.

V and J are TRBV6-5 and TRBJ2-7; 7 bases are a match to TRBD1. This CDR3 comprises 14 residues. Germline V CDR1 and CDR2: MNHEY, SVGAGI. The junction had 5 bases not matched to a gene; V was cut back by 6 bases and J by 0 bases. CDR3 region: CASSTGTASYEQYF. In DNA, the CDR3 is TGTGCCAGCAGCACCGGGACAGCCTCCTACGAGCAGTACTTC.

The chain joins TRBV10-3 to TRBJ1-1; perhaps TRBD1 as D (6 bases). Between the trimmed V and J ends, which lost 3 bases and 1 base, there was a span of 9 bases. The CDR3 is 14 amino acids. CDR1 ENHRY and CDR2 SYGVKD come from the germline V gene. The CDR3 region has the DNA TGTGCCATCAGTGAACAGGGACCGAACACTGAAGCTTTCTTT. It translates to CAISEQGPNTEAFF.

DNA for the CDR3: TGTGCCAGCAGCGGTACGGGGGGGAACACTGAAGCTTTCTTT. Translating gives CASSGTGGNTEAFF. This chain uses TRBV2 with TRBJ1-1, with D tentatively TRBD1 (5 bases). The V gene's germline CDR1 is SNHLY and CDR2 FYNNEI. V was cut by 6 bases and J by 1 base, with 12 bases left in between. This CDR3 is 14 amino acids long.

This chain uses TRBV6-5 with TRBJ1-6; D remains unclear. CDR3 size: 15 residues. Germline assignment: CDR1 MNHEY and CDR2 SVGAGI. V was shortened by 4 bases and J by 10 bases, with 17 bases between the two germline ends. The CDR3 bases are TGTGCCAGCAGTTTGAGGATGGGCTCGGGCTCACCCCTCCACTTT. It yields the protein CASSLRMGSGSPLHF.

This clone was recorded a few times. The rearrangement joins TRBV11-1 to TRBJ2-1; 7 bases are a match to TRBD1. Germline lookup yields CDR1 SGHAT and CDR2 FQDESV (reference sequence). V dropped 5 bases and J dropped 2; count of bases not matched to a gene: 6. The CDR3 sequence is 15 residues long. This CDR3 reads CASSQQGPAYNEQFF. The CDR3 region has the DNA TGTGCCAGCAGCCAACAGGGGCCGGCCTACAATGAGCAGTTCTTC.

The chain is built from TRBV7-9 and TRBJ1-3; the D is unclear. V was shortened by 5 bases and J by 6 bases, with 11 bases between the two germline ends. The CDR3 is made up of 13 amino acids. CDR1 is SEHNR and CDR2 is FQNEAQ in the germline V gene (reference sequence). CDR3 amino acids: CASSAGPVNTIYF. The CDR3 region has the DNA TGTGCCAGCAGCGCAGGCCCTGTAAACACCATATATTTT.

The CDR3 nucleotides read TGTGCCAGCAGTTACCACGGGGTATTCTATGGCTACACCTTC. Its protein is CASSYHGVFYGYTF. This rearrangement joins TRBV6-5 to TRBJ1-2; D is uncertain. CDR1 is MNHEY and CDR2 is SVGAGI in the germline V gene. Trimming removed 2 bases from V and 4 bases from J, with 11 bases in between. The length of the CDR3 is 14 residues.

The CDR3 region has the DNA TGTGCCAGCCAGGGGACAGGGGCAGCCTATAATTCACCCCTCCACTTT. This encodes CASQGTGAAYNSPLHF. The chain employs TRBV2 and TRBJ1-6; 10 nucleotides align to TRBD1. V dropped 8 bases and J dropped 2; count of bases not matched to a gene: 6. Germline CDR1 reads SNHLY; CDR2 reads FYNNEI. The length of the CDR3 is 16 residues.

The chain couples TRBV7-9 to TRBJ1-6; D unclear. This CDR3 comprises 17 residues. V was clipped by 5 bases and J by 0 bases, with 14 bases between them. Germline-derived CDR1 and CDR2 are SEHNR and FQNEAQ (reference sequence). The CDR3 is CASSRTGTSSYNSPLHF. The CDR3 region has the DNA TGTGCCAGCAGCCGCACGGGTACTAGCTCCTATAATTCACCCCTCCACTTT.

The rearrangement uses TRBV5-6 and TRBJ1-2, with D possibly matching TRBD1 (5 bases). V was pared by 2 bases and J by 0 bases, with 8 bases between. The CDR3 contains 14 residues. Per the germline V gene, CDR1 is SGHDT and CDR2 is YYEEEE. In nucleotides, the CDR3 is TGTGCCAGCAGCTTTGGGACTTCTAACTATGGCTACACCTTC. Its protein product is CASSFGTSNYGYTF.

The V gene is TRBV20-1, the J gene TRBJ2-2, with D hard to call. The CDR3 runs to 14 residues. V shed 3 bases and J shed 6 bases, with 14 bases lying between them. CDR1 DFQATT and CDR2 SNEGSKA come from the germline V gene (reference sequence). CDR3 DNA sequence: TGCAGTGCTAGTAAAGGGCCAATGTCCGGGGAGCTGTTTTTT. It codes for CSASKGPMSGELFF.

V usage is TRBV19 and J usage is TRBJ1-6; perhaps TRBD1 as D (6 bases). The CDR3 contains 14 residues. Germline V gives CDR1 LNHDA, CDR2 SQIVND (reference sequence). The ends were cut back, 0 bases at V and 10 bases at J, with 10 bases in the middle. Here the CDR3 DNA reads TGTGCCAGTAGTATAGATGACGGGGGCTCACCCCTCCACTTT. Translating it yields CASSIDDGGSPLHF.

The chain combines TRBV4-1 with TRBJ1-3; D unclear. The CDR3 consists of 16 residues. V was trimmed by 3 bases and J by 0 bases, leaving 12 bases between them. The germline CDR1 and CDR2 sequences are MGHRA and YSYEKL. The CDR3 region is CASSHFTASSGNTIYF. The CDR3 DNA follows: TGCGCCAGCAGCCATTTTACAGCGAGCTCTGGAAACACCATATATTTT.

This sequence joins TRBV7-2 and TRBJ2-1; 11 bases are a match to TRBD2. Germline values: CDR1 SGHTA, CDR2 FQGNSA. This CDR3 spans 15 amino acids. V gave up 5 bases and J gave up 6 bases; unmatched junction bases: 6. CDR3 region: CASSNSGGAFNEQFF. CDR3 nucleotides: TGTGCCAGCAGCAATAGCGGGGGGGCATTCAATGAGCAGTTCTTC.

CDR3 in DNA: TGTGCCAGCAGCCAAGATGTGAGGGGGTTCAATGAGCAGTTCTTC. Its translation: CASSQDVRGFNEQFF. V gene TRBV3-1 (or the pseudogene TRBV3-2) combines with J gene TRBJ2-1, with a weak D call TRBD1 (6 bases). Trimming removed 0 bases at V and 6 bases at J, with 12 bases between. CDR1 and CDR2 from the germline V gene are LGHDT and YNNKEL (reference sequence). The CDR3 is 15 amino acids.

The chain recombines TRBV7-2 with TRBJ2-2; 11 nucleotides line up with TRBD1. Germline assignment: CDR1 SGHTA and CDR2 FQGNSA. V shed 5 bases and J 3 bases; nucleotides not matched to a gene: 5. This CDR3 is built from 16 residues. CDR3 loop: CASSPPGQGDTGELFF. CDR3 DNA sequence: TGTGCCAGCAGCCCACCGGGACAGGGGGACACCGGGGAGCTGTTTTTT.

This chain connects TRBV7-9 to TRBJ1-6; D ambiguous. CDR3 length equals 15 residues. V was shortened by 3 bases and J by 5 bases, with 11 bases between the two germline ends. CDR1 and CDR2 from the germline V gene are SEHNR and FQNEAQ (reference sequence). The chain's CDR3 is CASSFLEINNSPLHF. CDR3 bases: TGTGCCAGCAGCTTCTTAGAGATTAATAATTCACCCCTCCACTTT.

The chain is built from TRBV11-2 and TRBJ1-5; 7 bases map to TRBD1. The J segment lost 6 bases and the V segment lost 3 bases, leaving 8 bases of the junction unmatched. This CDR3 has 15 residues. Germline CDR1 is SGHAT and CDR2 is FQNNGV. In DNA, the CDR3 is TGTGCCAGCAGCTTCTCGACAGGGACTGGTCAGCCCCAGCATTTT. This codes for CASSFSTGTGQPQHF.

V is TRBV9 and J is TRBJ1-6; the match to TRBD1 covers 9 bases. Trimming took 5 bases from V and 8 from J; bases not matched to a gene: 11. This CDR3 is built from 16 residues. Germline lookup yields CDR1 SGDLS and CDR2 YYNGEE. In DNA form, the CDR3 reads TGTGCCAGCAGTACAGACGGAGGGACAGGGTATTCACCCCTCCACTTT. It specifies CASSTDGGTGYSPLHF.

The V gene is TRBV28, the J gene TRBJ2-1, with TRBD1 identical over 9 bases. Germline CDR1 and CDR2: MDHEN and SYDVKM. The V segment lost 6 bases and the J segment 3 bases; nucleotides outside the gene matches: 6. This CDR3 contains 15 residues. CDR3 loop: CASRPGTGIYNEQFF. In nucleotides, the CDR3 is TGTGCCAGCAGACCTGGGACAGGGATCTACAATGAGCAGTTCTTC.

This chain connects TRBV7-9 to TRBJ2-4; 8 nucleotides align to TRBD2. Germline V lookup: CDR1 SEHNR, CDR2 FQNEAQ (reference sequence). V shed 8 bases, J shed 0 bases, and the junction held 6 bases outside the gene matches. The CDR3 is 15 residues long. The CDR3 DNA follows: TGTGCCAGCGGCATAGCGGGACTAGCCAAAAACATTCAGTACTTC. It encodes CASGIAGLAKNIQYF.